The sample holds a few counts of the clone carrying this T cell receptor (beta chain). Its antigen is unidentified. Compared with germline, one end of the junction differs, possibly owing to a read error. These data originate in a study of T-cell memory formation after mild COVID-19. Study-level results: Later expanders leaned CD4+, whereas day 15 to 85 contracting clones were balanced CD4/CD8.

TCRdb analysed the 5' RACE reads with MiXCR anew, one entry per CDR3 protein. The sample has around 300,000 distinct CDR3 sequences, roughly 13% seen once. Sequences were obtained from PBMCs or a T cell subset sorted from them (not recorded which). The sequence came from a young man who had mild COVID-19 (a few samples of this study predate the infection). Cell type and time point are not known.

CDR3 in amino acids: CASSLAIQGTGDLWDEQFF. The CDR3 DNA follows: TGTGCTAGCAGCTTAGCAATTCAGGGGACAGGGGATCTTTGGGATGAGCAGTTCTTC. The rearrangement uses TRBV7-7 and TRBJ2-1; 10 bases fit TRBD1. The germline V gene encodes CDR1 SSHAT and CDR2 FNYEAQ (reference sequence). The CDR3 is 19 amino acids.